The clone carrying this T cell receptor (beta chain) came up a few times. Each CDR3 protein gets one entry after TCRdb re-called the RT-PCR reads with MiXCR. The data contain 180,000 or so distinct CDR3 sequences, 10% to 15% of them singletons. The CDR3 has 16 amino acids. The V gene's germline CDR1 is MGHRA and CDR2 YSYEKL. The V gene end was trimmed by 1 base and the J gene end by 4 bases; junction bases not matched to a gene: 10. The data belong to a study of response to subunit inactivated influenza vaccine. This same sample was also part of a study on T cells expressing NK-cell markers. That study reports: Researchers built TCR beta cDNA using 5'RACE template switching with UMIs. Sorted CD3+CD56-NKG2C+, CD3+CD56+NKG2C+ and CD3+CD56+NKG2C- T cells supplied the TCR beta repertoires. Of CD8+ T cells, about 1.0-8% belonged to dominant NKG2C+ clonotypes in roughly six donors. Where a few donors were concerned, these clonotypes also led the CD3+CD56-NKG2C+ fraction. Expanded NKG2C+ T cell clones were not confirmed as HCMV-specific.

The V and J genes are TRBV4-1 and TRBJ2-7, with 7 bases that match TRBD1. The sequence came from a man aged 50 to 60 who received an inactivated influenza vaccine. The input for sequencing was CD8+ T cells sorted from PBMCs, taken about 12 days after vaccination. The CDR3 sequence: CASSQADSTGHYEQYF. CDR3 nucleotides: TGCGCCAGCAGCCAAGCCGACTCGACAGGGCATTACGAGCAGTACTTC.